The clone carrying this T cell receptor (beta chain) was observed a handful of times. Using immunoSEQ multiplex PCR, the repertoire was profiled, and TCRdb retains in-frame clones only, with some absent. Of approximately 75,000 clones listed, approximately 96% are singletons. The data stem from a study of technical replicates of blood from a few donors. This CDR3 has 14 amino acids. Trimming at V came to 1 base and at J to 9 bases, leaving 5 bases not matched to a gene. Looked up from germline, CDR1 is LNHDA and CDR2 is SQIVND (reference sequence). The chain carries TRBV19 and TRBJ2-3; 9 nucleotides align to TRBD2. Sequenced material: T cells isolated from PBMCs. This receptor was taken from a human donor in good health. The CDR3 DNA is TGTGCCAGTAGTATAGCCCTAGCGGGAAGAACGCAGTATTTT. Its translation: CASSIALAGRTQYF.